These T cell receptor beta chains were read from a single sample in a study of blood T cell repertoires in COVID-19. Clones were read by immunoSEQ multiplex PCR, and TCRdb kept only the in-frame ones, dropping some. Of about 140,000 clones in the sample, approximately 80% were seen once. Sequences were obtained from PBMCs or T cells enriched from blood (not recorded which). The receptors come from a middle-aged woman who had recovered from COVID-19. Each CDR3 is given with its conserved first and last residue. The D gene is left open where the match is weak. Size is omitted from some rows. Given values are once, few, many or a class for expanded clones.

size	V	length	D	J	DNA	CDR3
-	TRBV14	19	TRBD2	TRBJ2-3	TGTGCCAGCAGCGGACGGGGCTTAGAGCGCGGGAGAGACACAGATACGCAGTATTTT	CASSGRGLERGRDTDTQYF
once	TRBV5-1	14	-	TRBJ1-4	TGCGCCAGCAGTACAGAAGCAACTAATGAAAAACTGTTTTTT	CASSTEATNEKLFF
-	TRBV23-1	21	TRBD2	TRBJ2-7	TGCGCCAGCAGTCAATCGCGAGGGACTAGCGGGAGGGAGATCCCCTCCTACGAGCAGTACTTC	CASSQSRGTSGREIPSYEQYF
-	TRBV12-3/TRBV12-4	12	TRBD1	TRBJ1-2	TGTGCCAGCAGTCGGACAGGGTATGGCTACACCTTC	CASSRTGYGYTF
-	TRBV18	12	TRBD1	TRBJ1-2	TGTGCCAGCTCACCTAACAGGGGTGGCTACACCTTC	CASSPNRGGYTF
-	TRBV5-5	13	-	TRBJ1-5	TGTGCCAGCAGCTTGGCAGGGGCAGAGCCCCAGCATTTT	CASSLAGAEPQHF
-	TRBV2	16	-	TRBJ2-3	TGTGCCAGCAGTGAAGCGGGGCCCGCGAGCACAGATACGCAGTATTTT	CASSEAGPASTDTQYF
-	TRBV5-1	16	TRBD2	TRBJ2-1	TGCGCCAGCAGCCGCACACTAGCGGGAGACTACAATGAGCAGTTCTTC	CASSRTLAGDYNEQFF
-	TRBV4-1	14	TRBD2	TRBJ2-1	TGCGCCAGCAGAGCGGCGGGAGGGAGGAATGAGCAGTTCTTC	CASRAAGGRNEQFF
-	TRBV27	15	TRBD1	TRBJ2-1	TGTGCCAGCAGGTTGGGACAGGGGACCTACAATGAGCAGTTCTTC	CASRLGQGTYNEQFF
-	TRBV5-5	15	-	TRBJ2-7	TGTGCCAGCAGCTCGGGTGACCGATCCTCCTACGAGCAGTACTTC	CASSSGDRSSYEQYF
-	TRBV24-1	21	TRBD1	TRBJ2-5	TGTGCCACCATATCCCACGGGACAGAACACTCCCCGGGTGAAACCGAGGGGACCCAGTACTTC	CATISHGTEHSPGETEGTQYF
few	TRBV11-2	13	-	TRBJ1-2	TGTGCCAGCAGGCCGGATACAGTCTATGGCTACACCTTC	CASRPDTVYGYTF
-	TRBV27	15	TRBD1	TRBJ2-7	TGTGCCAGCAGTAAGGGACAGCGAAGCTCCTACGAGCAGTACTTC	CASSKGQRSSYEQYF
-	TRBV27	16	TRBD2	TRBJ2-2	TGTGCCAGCAGCCCACGGGGACTAACGAACACCGGGGAGCTGTTTTTT	CASSPRGLTNTGELFF
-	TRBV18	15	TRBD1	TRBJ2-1	TGTGCCAGCTCACCGGTTAGGACAGGGAACAATGAGCAGTTCTTC	CASSPVRTGNNEQFF
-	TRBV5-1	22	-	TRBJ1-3	TGCGCCAGCAGCTTGGGCCCGCCAAAGACCGAACAGGTTTGGCCAACTGGAAACACCATATATTTT	CASSLGPPKTEQVWPTGNTIYF
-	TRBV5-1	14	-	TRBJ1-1	TGCGCCAGCAGCCGCCGGGACAAGAACACTGAAGCTTTCTTT	CASSRRDKNTEAFF
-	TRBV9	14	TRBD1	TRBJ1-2	TGTGCCAGCAGCGCAACCGGGACAGGGGATGGCTACACCTTC	CASSATGTGDGYTF
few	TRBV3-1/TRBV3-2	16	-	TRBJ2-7	TGTGCCAGCAGCCAAGATCGGGTGCCCTTCTCCTACGAGCAGTACTTC	CASSQDRVPFSYEQYF
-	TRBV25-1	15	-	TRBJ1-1	TGTGCCAGCCGGACACCGGGCAGGTTCGGCACTGAAGCTTTCTTT	CASRTPGRFGTEAFF
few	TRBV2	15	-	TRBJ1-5	TGTGCCAGCAGTGTGGGGCAGAATAGCAATCAGCCCCAGCATTTT	CASSVGQNSNQPQHF
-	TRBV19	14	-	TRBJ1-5	TGTGCCAGTAGTATAGATACAGGGCCACAGCCCCAGCATTTT	CASSIDTGPQPQHF
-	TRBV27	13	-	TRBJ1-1	TGTGCCAGCAGTTTCCGGGAGAACACTGAAGCTTTCTTT	CASSFRENTEAFF
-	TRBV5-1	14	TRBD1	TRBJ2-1	TGCGCCAGCAGCCGCGGGACAGGGTTGGTTGAGCAGTTCTTC	CASSRGTGLVEQFF
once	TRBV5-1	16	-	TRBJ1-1	TGCGCCAGCAGCTTGTTGGCCCAAGGCGGGAACACTGAAGCTTTCTTT	CASSLLAQGGNTEAFF
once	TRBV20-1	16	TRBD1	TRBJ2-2	TGCAGTGCTAGTCTTCCGGGACAGGGGGTAATGGGGGAGCTGTTTTTT	CSASLPGQGVMGELFF
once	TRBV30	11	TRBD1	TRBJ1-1	TGTGCCTGGAGAACTACAGGGGCGTCTTTCTTT	CAWRTTGASFF
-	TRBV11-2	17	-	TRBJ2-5	TGTGCCAGCAGCTTACAGGGGTTCAGCCGTTACCAAGAGACCCAGTACTTC	CASSLQGFSRYQETQYF
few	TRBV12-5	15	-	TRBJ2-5	TGTGCTAGTGGTTTGTCCGACAACCCCCAAGAGACCCAGTACTTC	CASGLSDNPQETQYF
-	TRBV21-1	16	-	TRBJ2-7	TGTGCCAGCAGCTCACGAACCGGGACAGGCTCCTACGAGCAGTACTTC	CASSSRTGTGSYEQYF
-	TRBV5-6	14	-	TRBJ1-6	TGTGCCAGCAGCTATGACCGGGGAAGTTCACCCCTCCACTTT	CASSYDRGSSPLHF
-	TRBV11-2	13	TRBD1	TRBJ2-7	TGTGCCAGCAGCTGGGACAGCAACTACGAGCAGTACTTC	CASSWDSNYEQYF
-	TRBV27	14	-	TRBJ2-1	TGTGCCAGCAGTTGGAGACTAGGGTACAATGAGCAGTTCTTC	CASSWRLGYNEQFF
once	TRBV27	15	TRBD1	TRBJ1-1	TGTGCCAGCAGTTTATCGCCAACAGGGGACACTGAAGCTTTCTTT	CASSLSPTGDTEAFF
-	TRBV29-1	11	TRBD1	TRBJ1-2	TGCAGCGTGACAGGGGAGTATGGCTACACCTTC	CSVTGEYGYTF